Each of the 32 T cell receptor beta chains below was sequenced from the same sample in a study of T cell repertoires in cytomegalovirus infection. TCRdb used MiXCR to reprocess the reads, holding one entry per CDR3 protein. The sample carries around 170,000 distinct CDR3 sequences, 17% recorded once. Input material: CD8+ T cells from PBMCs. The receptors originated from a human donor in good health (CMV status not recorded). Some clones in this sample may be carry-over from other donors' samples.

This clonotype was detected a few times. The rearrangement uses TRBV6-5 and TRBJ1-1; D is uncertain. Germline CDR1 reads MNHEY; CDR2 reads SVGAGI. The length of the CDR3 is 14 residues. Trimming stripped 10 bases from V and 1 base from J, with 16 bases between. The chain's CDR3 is CATTRAQSNTEAFF. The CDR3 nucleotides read TGTGCCACTACACGAGCCCAATCGAACACTGAAGCTTTCTTT.

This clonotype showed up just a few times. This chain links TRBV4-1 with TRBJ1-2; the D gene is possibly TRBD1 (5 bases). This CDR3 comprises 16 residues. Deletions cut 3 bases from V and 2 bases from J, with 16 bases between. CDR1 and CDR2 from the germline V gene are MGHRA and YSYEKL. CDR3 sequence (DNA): TGCGCCAGCAGCCAGGGACGGAGAAAGCTAAACTATGGCTACACCTTC. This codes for CASSQGRRKLNYGYTF.

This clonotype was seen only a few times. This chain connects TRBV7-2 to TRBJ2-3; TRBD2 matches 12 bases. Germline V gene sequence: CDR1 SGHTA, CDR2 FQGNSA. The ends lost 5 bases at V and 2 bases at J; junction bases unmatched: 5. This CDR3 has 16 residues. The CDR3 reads CASSPGLAGITDTQYF. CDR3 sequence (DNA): TGTGCCAGCAGCCCCGGACTAGCGGGGATCACAGATACGCAGTATTTT.

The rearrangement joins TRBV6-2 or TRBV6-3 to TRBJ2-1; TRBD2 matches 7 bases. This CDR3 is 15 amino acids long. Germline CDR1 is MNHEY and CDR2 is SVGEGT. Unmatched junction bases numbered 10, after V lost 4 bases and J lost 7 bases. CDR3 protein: CASSFAAGRFNEQFF. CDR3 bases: TGTGCCAGCAGTTTTGCAGCGGGGAGATTTAATGAGCAGTTCTTC.

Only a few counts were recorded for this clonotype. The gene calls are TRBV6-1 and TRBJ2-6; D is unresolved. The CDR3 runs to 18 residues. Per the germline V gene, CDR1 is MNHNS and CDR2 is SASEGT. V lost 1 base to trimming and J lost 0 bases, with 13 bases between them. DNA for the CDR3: TGTGCCAGCAGTGAAGTCTTCGGGCCCTTCTCTGGGGCCAACGTCCTGACTTTC. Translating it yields CASSEVFGPFSGANVLTF.

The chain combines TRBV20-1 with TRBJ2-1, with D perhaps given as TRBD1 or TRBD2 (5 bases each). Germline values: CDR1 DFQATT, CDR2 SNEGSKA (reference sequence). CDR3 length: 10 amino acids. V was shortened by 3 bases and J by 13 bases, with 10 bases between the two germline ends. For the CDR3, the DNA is TGCAGTGCTAGTGGGGGTTTCCAGTTCTTC. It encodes CSASGGFQFF.

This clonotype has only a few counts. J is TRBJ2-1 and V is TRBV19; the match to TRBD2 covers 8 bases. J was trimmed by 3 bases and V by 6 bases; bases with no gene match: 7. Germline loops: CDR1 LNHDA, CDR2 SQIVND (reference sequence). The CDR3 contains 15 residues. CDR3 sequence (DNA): TGTGCCAGTAGCGTGGCGCTAGCGGGCTACAATGAGCAGTTCTTC. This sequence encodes CASSVALAGYNEQFF.

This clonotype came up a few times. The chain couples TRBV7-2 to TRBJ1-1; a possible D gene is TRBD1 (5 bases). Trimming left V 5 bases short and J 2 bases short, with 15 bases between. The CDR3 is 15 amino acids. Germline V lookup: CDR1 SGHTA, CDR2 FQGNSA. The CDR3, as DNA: TGTGCCAGCAGCCTGACGGGACGGGCCAACACTGAAGCTTTCTTT. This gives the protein CASSLTGRANTEAFF.

The chain's CDR3 is CSARGDRRNIDTQYF. Written as DNA, the CDR3 is TGCAGTGCTAGAGGGGACAGGCGCAATATCGATACGCAGTATTTT. The chain joins TRBV20-1 to TRBJ2-3; TRBD1 matches 8 bases. The germline gives CDR1 DFQATT, CDR2 SNEGSKA (reference sequence). After removal of 1 base from V and 6 bases from J, the junction contained 9 bases not matched to a gene. The CDR3 sequence is 15 residues long.

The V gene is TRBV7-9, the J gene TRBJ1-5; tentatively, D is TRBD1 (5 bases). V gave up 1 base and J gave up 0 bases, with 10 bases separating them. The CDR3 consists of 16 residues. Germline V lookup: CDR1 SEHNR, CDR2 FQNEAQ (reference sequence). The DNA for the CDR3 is TGTGCCAGCAGCTTAGTCGGGGGTGATAGCAATCAGCCCCAGCATTTT. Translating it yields CASSLVGGDSNQPQHF.

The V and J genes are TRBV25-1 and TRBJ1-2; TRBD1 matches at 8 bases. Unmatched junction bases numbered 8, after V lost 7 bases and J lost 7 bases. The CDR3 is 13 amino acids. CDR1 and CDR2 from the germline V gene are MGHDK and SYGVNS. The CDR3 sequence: CASTGQGGSGYTF. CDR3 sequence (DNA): TGTGCCAGCACCGGACAGGGAGGCTCTGGCTACACCTTC.

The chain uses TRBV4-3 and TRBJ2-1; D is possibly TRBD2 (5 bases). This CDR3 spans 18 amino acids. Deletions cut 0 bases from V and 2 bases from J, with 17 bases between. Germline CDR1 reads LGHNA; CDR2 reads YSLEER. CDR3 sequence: CASSQELTTSPPYNEQFF. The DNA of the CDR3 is TGCGCCAGCAGCCAAGAATTGACTACCTCTCCCCCCTACAATGAGCAGTTCTTC.

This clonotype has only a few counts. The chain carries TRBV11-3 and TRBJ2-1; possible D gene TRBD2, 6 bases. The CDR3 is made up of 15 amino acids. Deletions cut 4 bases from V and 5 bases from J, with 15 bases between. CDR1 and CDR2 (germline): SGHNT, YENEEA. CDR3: CASSSRERSDNEQFF. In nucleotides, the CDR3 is TGTGCCAGCAGCTCACGGGAGAGGTCGGACAATGAGCAGTTCTTC.

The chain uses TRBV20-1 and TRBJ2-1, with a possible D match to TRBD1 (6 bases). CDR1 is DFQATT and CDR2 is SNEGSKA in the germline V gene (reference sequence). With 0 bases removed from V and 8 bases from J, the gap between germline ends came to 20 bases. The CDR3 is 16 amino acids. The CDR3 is CSARDPTGTPWDEQFF. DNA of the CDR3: TGCAGTGCTAGAGATCCGACAGGTACCCCTTGGGATGAGCAGTTCTTC.

CDR3 DNA sequence: TGTGCCAGCAAAGACGTGGGACAACCCCCCGTGCAGTACTTC. This gives the protein CASKDVGQPPVQYF. The chain is built from TRBV6-6 and TRBJ2-7, with D possibly matching TRBD1 (6 bases). The CDR3 covers 14 residues. Germline V gene data show CDR1 as MNHNY and CDR2 as SVGAGI (reference sequence). The ends were cut back, 7 bases at V and 9 bases at J, with 22 bases in the middle.

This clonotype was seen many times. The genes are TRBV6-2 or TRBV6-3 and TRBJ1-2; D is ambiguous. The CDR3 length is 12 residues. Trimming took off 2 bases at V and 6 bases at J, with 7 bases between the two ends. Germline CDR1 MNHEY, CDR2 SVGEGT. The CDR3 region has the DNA TGTGCCAGCAGTTACGACCTTCATGGCTACACCTTC. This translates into CASSYDLHGYTF.

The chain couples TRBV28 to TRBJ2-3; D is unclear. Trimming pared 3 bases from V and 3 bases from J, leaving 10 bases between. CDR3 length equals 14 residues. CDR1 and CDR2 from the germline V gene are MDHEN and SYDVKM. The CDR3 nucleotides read TGTGCCAGCAGTTTCCGACGATCGACAGATACGCAGTATTTT. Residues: CASSFRRSTDTQYF. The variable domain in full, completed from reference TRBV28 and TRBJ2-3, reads DVKVTQSSRYLVKRTGEKVFLECVQDMDHENMFWYRQDPGLGLRLIYFSYDVKMKEKGDIPEGYSVSREKKERFSLILESASTNQTSMYLCASSFRRSTDTQYFGPGTRLTVL.

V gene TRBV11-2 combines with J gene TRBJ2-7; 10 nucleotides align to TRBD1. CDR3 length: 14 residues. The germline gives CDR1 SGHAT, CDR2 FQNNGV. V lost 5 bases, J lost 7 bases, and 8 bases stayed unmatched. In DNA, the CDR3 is TGTGCCAGCAGCGCCGACAGGGGGCTGCGGGAGCAGTACTTC. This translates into CASSADRGLREQYF. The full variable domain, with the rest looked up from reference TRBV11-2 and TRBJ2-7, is EAGVAQSPRYKIIEKRQSVAFWCNPISGHATLYWYQQILGQGPKLLIQFQNNGVVDDSQLPKDRFSAERLKGVDSTLKIQPAKLEDSAVYLCASSADRGLREQYFGPGTRLTVT.

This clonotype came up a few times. This CDR3 reads CASSPSGPPGDTQYF. CDR3 coding DNA: TGTGCCAGCAGCCCGTCGGGACCTCCCGGGGATACGCAGTATTTT. The rearrangement links TRBV9 to TRBJ2-3, with D tentatively TRBD1 or TRBD2 (5 bases each). V was shortened by 4 bases and J by 6 bases, with 18 bases between the two germline ends. The CDR3 runs to 15 residues. Germline V gene data show CDR1 as SGDLS and CDR2 as YYNGEE. Variable domain in full (rest from reference TRBV9 and TRBJ2-3): DSGVTQTPKHLITATGQRVTLRCSPRSGDLSVYWYQQSLDQGLQFLIQYYNGEERAKGNILERFSAQQFPDLHSELNLSSLELGDSALYFCASSPSGPPGDTQYFGPGTRLTVL.

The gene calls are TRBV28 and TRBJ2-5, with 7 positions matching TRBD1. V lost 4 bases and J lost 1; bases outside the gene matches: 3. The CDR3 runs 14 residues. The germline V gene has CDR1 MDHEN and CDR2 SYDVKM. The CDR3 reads CASSSGQLQETQYF. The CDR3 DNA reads TGTGCCAGCAGTTCGGGACAGCTCCAAGAGACCCAGTACTTC.

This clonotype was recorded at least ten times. CDR3 sequence reads: CASSLGNLTDTQYF. CDR3 bases: TGTGCCAGCAGTCTAGGGAATCTCACAGATACGCAGTATTTT. The chain links TRBV6-4 to TRBJ2-3; D remains unclear. This CDR3 has 14 amino acids. Trimming removed 5 bases from V and 2 bases from J, with 11 bases in between. Per germline, CDR1 MRHNA and CDR2 SNTAGT.

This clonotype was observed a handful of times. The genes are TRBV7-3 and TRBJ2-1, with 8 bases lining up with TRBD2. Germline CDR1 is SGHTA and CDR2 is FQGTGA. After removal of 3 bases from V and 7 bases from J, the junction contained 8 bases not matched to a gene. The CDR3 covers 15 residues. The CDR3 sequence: CASSFPGLAVNEQFF. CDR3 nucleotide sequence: TGTGCCAGCAGCTTTCCAGGACTAGCTGTGAATGAGCAGTTCTTC.

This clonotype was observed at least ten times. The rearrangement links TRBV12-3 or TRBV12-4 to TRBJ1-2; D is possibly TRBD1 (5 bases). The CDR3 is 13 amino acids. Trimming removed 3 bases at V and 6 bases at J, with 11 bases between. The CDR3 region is CASSFGGSNGYTF. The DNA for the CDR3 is TGTGCCAGCAGTTTCGGGGGTAGTAATGGCTACACCTTC.

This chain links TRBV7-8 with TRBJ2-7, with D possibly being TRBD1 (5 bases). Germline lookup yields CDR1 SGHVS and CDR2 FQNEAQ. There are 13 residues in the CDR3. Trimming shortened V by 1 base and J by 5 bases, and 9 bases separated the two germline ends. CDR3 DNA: TGTGCCAGCAGCTTAGGGGGCCAGAACGAGCAGTACTTC. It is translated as CASSLGGQNEQYF.

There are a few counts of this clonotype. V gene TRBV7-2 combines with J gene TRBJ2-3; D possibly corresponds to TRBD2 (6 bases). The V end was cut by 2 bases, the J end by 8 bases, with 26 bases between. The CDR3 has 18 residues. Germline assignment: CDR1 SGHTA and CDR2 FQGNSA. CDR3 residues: CASSLSFRGSPPEGTQYF. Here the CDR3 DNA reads TGTGCCAGCAGCTTATCGTTCCGCGGGTCCCCCCCGGAGGGTACGCAGTATTTT.

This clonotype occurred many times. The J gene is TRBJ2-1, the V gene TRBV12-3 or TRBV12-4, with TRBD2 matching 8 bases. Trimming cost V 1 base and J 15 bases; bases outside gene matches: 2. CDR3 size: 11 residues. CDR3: CASSLGTSWFF. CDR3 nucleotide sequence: TGTGCCAGCAGTTTAGGGACTAGCTGGTTCTTC.

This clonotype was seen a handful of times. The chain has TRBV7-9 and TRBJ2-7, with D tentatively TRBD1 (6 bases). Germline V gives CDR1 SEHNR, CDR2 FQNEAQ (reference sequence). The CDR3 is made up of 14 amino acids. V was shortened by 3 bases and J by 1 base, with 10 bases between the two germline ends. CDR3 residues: CASSFAGESYEQYF. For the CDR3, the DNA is TGTGCCAGCAGCTTTGCAGGGGAGTCCTACGAGCAGTACTTC.

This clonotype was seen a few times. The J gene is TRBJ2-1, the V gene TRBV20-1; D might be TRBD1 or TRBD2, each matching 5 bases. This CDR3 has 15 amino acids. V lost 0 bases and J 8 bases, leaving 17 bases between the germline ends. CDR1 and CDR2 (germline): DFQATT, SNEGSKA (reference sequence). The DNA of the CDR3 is TGCAGTGCTAGAGATAATGGGGGAGAAATTTATGAGCAGTTCTTC. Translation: CSARDNGGEIYEQFF.

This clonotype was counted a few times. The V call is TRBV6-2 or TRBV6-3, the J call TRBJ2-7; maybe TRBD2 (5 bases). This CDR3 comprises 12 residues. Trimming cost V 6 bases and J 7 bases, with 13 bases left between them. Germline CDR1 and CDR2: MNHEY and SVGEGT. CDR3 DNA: TGTGCCAGCAGCCTTGGACTGCGAGAGCAGTACTTC. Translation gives CASSLGLREQYF.

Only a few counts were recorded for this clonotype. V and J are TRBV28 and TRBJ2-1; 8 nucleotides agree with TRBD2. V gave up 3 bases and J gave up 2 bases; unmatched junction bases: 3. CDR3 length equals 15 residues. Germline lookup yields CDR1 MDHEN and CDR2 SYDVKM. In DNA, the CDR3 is TGTGCCAGCAGTTTGTCAGCGGGAGCCTACAATGAGCAGTTCTTC. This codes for CASSLSAGAYNEQFF.

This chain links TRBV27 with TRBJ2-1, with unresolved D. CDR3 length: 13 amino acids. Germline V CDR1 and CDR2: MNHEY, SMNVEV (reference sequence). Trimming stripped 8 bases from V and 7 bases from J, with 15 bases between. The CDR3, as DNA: TGTGCCAGCGGGTTAGGAAGGCGGAATGAGCAGTTCTTC. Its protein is CASGLGRRNEQFF.

CDR3: CSARYFIAGPDYPTFNEQFF. As DNA, the CDR3 is TGCAGTGCTAGATACTTTATCGCCGGACCGGACTACCCTACATTCAATGAGCAGTTCTTC. The chain couples TRBV20-1 to TRBJ2-1, with D maybe TRBD2 (6 bases). Trimming pared 2 bases from V and 6 bases from J, leaving 32 bases between. The CDR3 loop spans 20 amino acids. Germline CDR1 and CDR2: DFQATT and SNEGSKA (reference sequence).